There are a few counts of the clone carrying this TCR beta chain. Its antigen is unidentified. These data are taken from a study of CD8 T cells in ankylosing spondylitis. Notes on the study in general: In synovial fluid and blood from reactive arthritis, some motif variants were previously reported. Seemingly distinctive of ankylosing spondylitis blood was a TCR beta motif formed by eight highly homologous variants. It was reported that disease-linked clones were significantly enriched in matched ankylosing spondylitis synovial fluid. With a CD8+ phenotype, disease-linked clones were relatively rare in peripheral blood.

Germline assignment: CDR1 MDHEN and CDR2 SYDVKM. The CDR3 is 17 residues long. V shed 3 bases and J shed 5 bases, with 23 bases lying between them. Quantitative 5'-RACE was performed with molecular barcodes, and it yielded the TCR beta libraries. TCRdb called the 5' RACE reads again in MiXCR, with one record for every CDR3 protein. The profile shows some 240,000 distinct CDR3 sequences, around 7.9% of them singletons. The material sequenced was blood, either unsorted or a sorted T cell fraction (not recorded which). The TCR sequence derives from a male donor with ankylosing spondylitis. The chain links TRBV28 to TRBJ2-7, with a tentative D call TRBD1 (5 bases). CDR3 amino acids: CASSFPNSREGDDEQYF. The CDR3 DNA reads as TGTGCCAGCAGTTTCCCAAATTCCAGGGAAGGGGATGACGAGCAGTACTTC.